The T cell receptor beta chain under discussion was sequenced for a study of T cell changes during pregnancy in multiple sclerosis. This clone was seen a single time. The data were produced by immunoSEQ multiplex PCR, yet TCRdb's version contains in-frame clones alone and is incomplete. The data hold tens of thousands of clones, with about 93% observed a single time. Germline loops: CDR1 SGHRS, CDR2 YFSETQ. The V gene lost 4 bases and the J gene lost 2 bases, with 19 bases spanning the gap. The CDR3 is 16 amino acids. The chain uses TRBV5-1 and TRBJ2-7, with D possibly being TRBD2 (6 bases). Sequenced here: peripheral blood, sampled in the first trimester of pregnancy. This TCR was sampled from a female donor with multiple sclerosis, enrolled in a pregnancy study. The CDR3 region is CASSGGLLAPTYEQYF. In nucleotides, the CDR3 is TGCGCCAGCAGCGGTGGGTTACTAGCCCCTACCTACGAGCAGTACTTC.